Sequencing of this T cell receptor (beta chain) was carried out in a study of PD-L1 blockade in urothelial cancer. Here immunoSEQ multiplex PCR was the method, and the copy in TCRdb shows in-frame clones only, minus some. The sample lists about 51,000 clones, approximately 86% occurring once. Germline V gene sequence: CDR1 SGHTA, CDR2 FQGNSA. Trimming removed 5 bases from V and 9 bases from J, with 23 bases in between. The CDR3 contains 16 residues. The sample consisted of PBMCs, taken around atezolizumab (anti-PD-L1) treatment. This chain joins TRBV7-2 and TRBJ1-5; no clear D gene. The sequence was collected from a man between 60 and 75 years old with urothelial cancer. DNA for the CDR3: TGTGCCAGCAGCGCTGGACTGCTTGGAGTAGGTGGGCCCCAGCATTTT. Amino acids: CASSAGLLGVGGPQHF.